The sequence of this TCR beta chain was determined in a study of blood T cell repertoires in COVID-19. Turning to the study itself: COVID-19 samples collected from the United States, Italy and Spain covered acute and convalescent phases. Nucleic acid was either cDNA or gDNA, and it came from T cells, B-cell-depleted T cells, or PBMCs.

Per the authors' pipeline: Reference gene primer amplification gave nucleated cell count estimates. Sequencing used immunoSEQ multiplex PCR; TCRdb keeps in-frame clones, though not all of them. V and J calls and clone size are as listed in that table; D and trimming were resolved from the DNA. The repertoire has 250,000 or so clones, 70% to 90% of them found once; the top ten carry about 1.3%. Trimming cost V 0 bases and J 1 base, with 19 bases left between them. In germline, CDR1 is LGHNA, CDR2 YSLEER. There are 20 residues in the CDR3. This TCR derives from an elderly man with acute or convalescent COVID-19. Sequenced material: peripheral blood. The V and J genes are TRBV4-3 and TRBJ2-6; D remains ambiguous. The CDR3 loop is CASSQDTRSHVLSGANVLTF. CDR3 bases: TGCGCCAGCAGCCAAGATACGAGGTCCCACGTCTTATCTGGGGCCAACGTCCTGACTTTC.